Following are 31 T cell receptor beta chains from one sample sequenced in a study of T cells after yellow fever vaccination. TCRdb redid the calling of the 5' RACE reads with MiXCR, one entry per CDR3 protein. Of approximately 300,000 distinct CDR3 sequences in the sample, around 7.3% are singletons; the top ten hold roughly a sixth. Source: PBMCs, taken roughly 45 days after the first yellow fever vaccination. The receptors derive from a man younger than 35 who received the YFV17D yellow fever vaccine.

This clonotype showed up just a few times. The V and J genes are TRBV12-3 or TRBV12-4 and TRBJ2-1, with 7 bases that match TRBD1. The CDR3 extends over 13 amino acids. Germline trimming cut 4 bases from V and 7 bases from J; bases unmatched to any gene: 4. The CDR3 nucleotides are TGTGCCAGCAGTTGGTCGGGACAGAATGAGCAGTTCTTC. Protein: CASSWSGQNEQFF.

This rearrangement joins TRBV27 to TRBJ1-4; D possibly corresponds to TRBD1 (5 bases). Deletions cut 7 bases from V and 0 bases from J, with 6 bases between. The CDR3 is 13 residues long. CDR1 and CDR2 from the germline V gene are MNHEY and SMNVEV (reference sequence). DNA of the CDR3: TGTGCCAGCAAGGGGCCAACTAATGAAAAACTGTTTTTT. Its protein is CASKGPTNEKLFF.

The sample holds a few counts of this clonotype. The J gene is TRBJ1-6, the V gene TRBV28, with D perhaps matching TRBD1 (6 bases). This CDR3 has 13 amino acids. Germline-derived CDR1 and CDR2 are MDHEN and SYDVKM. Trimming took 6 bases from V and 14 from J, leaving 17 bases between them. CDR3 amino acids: CASRPGHLFSLHF. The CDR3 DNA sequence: TGTGCCAGCAGGCCGGGACACCTCTTTTCCCTCCACTTT.

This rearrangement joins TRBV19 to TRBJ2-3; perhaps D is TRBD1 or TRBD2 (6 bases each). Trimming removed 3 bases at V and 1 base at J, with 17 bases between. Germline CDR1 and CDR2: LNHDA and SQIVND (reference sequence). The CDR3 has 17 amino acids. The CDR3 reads CASSILSGARGTDTQYF. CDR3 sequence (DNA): TGTGCCAGTAGTATCTTATCGGGGGCGCGGGGCACAGATACGCAGTATTTT.

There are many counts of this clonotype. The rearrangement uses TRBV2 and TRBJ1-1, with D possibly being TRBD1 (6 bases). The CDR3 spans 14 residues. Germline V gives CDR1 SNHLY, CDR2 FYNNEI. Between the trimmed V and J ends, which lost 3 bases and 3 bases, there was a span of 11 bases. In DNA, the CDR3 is TGTGCCAGCAGTGATCGGGGGCGGGACACTGAAGCTTTCTTT. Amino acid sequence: CASSDRGRDTEAFF. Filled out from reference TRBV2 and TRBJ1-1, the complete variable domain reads EPEVTQTPSHQVTQMGQEVILRCVPISNHLYFYWYRQILGQKVEFLVSFYNNEISEKSEIFDDQFSVERPDGSNFTLKIRSTKLEDSAMYFCASSDRGRDTEAFFGQGTRLTVV.

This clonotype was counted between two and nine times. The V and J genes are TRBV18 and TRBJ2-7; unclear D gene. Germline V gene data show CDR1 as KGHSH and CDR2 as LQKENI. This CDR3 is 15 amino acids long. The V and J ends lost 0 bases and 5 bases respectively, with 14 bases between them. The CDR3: CASSPPASTADEQYF. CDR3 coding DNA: TGTGCCAGCTCACCACCGGCTTCTACTGCCGACGAGCAGTACTTC. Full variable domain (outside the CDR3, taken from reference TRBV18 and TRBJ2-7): NAGVMQNPRHLVRRRGQEARLRCSPMKGHSHVYWYRQLPEEGLKFMVYLQKENIIDESGMPKERFSAEFPKEGPSILRIQQVVRGDSAAYFCASSPPASTADEQYFGPGTRLTVT.

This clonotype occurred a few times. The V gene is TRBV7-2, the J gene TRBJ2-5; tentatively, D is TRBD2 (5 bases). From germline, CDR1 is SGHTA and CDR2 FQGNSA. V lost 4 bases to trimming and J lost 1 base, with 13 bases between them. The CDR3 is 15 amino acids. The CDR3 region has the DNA TGTGCCAGCAGCTCCAACGGGATTCCCCAAGAGACCCAGTACTTC. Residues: CASSSNGIPQETQYF.

The CDR3 sequence: CASSFGWEIDSNQPQHF. The CDR3 coding sequence is TGTGCCAGCAGCTTTGGTTGGGAAATAGATAGCAATCAGCCCCAGCATTTT. The V gene is TRBV5-6, the J gene TRBJ1-5, with D unclear. This CDR3 spans 17 amino acids. Per the germline V gene, CDR1 is SGHDT and CDR2 is YYEEEE. V was trimmed by 2 bases and J by 0 bases, leaving 15 bases between them.

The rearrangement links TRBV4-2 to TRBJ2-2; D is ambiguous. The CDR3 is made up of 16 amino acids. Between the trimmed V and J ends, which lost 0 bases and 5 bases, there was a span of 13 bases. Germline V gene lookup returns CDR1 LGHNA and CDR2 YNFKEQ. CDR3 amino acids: CASSQDPLVATGELFF. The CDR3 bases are TGTGCCAGCAGCCAAGACCCCCTCGTGGCTACCGGGGAGCTGTTTTTT.

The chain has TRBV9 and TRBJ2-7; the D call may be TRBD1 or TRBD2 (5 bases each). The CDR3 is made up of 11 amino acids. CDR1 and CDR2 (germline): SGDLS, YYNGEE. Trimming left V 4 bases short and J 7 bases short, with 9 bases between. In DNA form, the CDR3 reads TGTGCCAGCAGCACAGAGGGGGAGCAGTACTTC. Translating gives CASSTEGEQYF.

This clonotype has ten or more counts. CDR3 bases: TGCGCCAGCAGCCAAGAGGTAGCGGGGGGTTACAATGAGCAGTTCTTC. It codes for CASSQEVAGGYNEQFF. J is TRBJ2-1 and V is TRBV4-3; TRBD2 matches 10 bases. V shed 0 bases and J 4 bases; nucleotides not matched to a gene: 3. The CDR3 consists of 16 residues. Germline-derived CDR1 and CDR2 are LGHNA and YSLEER.

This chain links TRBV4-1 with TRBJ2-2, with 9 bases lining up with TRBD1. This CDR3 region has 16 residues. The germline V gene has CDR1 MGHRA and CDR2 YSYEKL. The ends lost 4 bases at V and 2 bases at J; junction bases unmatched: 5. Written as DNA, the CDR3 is TGCGCCAGCAGCCGTCCGGGACAGGGAAACACCGGGGAGCTGTTTTTT. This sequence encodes CASSRPGQGNTGELFF.

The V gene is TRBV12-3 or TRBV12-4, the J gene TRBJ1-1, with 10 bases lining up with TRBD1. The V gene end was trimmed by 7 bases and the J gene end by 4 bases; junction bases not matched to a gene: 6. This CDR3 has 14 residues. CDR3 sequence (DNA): TGTGCCAGCAAGATGACAGGGGGCCTCACTGAAGCTTTCTTT. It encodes CASKMTGGLTEAFF.

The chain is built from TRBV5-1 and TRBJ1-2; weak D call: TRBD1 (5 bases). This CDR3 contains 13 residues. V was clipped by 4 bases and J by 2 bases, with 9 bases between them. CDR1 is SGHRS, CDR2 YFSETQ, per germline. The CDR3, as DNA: TGCGCCAGCAGCACCGGGACCAACTATGGCTACACCTTC. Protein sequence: CASSTGTNYGYTF.

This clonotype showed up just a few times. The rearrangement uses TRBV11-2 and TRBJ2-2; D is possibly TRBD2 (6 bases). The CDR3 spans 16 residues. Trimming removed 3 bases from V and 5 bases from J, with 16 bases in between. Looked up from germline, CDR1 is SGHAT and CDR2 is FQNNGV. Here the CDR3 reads CASSFGRGPGTGELFF. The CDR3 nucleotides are TGTGCCAGCAGCTTCGGGCGGGGACCTGGGACCGGGGAGCTGTTTTTT. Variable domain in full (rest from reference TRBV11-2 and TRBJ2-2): EAGVAQSPRYKIIEKRQSVAFWCNPISGHATLYWYQQILGQGPKLLIQFQNNGVVDDSQLPKDRFSAERLKGVDSTLKIQPAKLEDSAVYLCASSFGRGPGTGELFFGEGSRLTVL.

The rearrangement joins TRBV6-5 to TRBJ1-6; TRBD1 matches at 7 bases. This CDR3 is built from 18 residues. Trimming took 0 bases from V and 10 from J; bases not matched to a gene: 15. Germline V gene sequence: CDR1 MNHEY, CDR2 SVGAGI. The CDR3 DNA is TGTGCCAGCAGTTACTCCGCAATACAGGGGAGCGTAGGGTCACCCCTCCACTTT. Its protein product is CASSYSAIQGSVGSPLHF.

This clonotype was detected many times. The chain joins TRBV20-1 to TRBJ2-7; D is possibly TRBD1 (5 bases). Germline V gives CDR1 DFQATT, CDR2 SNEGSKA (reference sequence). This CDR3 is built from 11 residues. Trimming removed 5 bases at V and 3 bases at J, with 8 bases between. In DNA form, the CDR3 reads TGCAGTGCTGGGGCGCACTACGAGCAGTACGTC. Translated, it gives CSAGAHYEQYV.

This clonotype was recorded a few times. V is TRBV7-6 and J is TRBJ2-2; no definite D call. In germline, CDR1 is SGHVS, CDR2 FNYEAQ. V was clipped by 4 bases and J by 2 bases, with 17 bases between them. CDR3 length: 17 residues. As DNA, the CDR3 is TGTGCCAGCAGCTCCGGCGGCGGCAGCCCAAACACCGGGGAGCTGTTTTTT. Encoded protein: CASSSGGGSPNTGELFF.

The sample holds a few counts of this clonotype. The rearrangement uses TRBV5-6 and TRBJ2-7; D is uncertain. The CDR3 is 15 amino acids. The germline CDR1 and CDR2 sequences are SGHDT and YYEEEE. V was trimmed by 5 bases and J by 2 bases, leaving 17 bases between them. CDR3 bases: TGTGCCAGCAGTTTTGCCCCCGGCAGCACCTACGAGCAGTACTTC. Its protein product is CASSFAPGSTYEQYF.

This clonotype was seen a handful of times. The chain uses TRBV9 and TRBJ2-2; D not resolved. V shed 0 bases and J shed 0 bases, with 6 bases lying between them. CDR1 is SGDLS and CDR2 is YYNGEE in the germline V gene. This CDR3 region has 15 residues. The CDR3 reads CASSVAQANTGELFF. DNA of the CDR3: TGTGCCAGCAGCGTAGCCCAGGCGAACACCGGGGAGCTGTTTTTT.

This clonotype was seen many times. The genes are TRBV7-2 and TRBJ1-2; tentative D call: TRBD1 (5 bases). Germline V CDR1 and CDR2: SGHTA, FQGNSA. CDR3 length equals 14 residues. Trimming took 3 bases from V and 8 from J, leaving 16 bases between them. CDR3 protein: CASSFSGRRDGYTF. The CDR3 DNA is TGTGCCAGCAGCTTCTCGGGTAGGCGGGACGGCTACACCTTC.

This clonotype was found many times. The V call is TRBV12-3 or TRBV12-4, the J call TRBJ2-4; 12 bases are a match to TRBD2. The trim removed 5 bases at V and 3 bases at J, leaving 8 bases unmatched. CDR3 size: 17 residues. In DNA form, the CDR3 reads TGTGCCAGCAGTACGCTAGCGGGGGGGCTTGGCAAAAACATTCAGTACTTC. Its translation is CASSTLAGGLGKNIQYF.

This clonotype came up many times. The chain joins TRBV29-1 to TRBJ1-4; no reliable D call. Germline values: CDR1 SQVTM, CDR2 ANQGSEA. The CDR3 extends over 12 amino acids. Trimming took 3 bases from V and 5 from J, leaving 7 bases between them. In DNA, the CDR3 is TGCAGCGTTGAGGGTGGCAATGAAAAACTGTTTTTT. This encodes CSVEGGNEKLFF.

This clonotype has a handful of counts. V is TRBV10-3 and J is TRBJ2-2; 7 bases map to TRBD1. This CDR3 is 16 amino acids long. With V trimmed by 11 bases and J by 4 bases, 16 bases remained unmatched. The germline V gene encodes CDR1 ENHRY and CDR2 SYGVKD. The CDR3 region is CAVGAGGPSFTGELFF. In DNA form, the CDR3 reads TGTGCCGTCGGGGCAGGGGGTCCTTCGTTCACCGGGGAGCTGTTTTTT.

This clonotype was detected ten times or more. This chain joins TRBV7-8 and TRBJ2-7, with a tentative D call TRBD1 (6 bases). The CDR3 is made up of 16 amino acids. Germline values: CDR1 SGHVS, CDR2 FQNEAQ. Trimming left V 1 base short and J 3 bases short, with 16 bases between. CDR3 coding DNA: TGTGCCAGCAGCTTAGATGCAGGGGAACCCTACTACGAGCAGTACTTC. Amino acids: CASSLDAGEPYYEQYF.

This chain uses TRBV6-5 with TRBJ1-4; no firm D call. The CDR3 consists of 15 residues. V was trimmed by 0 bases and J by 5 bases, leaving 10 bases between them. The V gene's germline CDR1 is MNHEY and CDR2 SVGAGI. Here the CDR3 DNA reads TGTGCCAGCAGTTACTCCGGCGGCCTAAATGAAAAACTGTTTTTT. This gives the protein CASSYSGGLNEKLFF.

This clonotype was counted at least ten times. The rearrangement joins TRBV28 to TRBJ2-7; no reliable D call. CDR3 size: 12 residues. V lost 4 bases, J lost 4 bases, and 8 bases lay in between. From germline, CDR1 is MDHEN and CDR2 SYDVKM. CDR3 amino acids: CASSSPPYEQYV. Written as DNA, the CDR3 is TGTGCCAGCAGTTCTCCTCCATACGAGCAGTACGTC.

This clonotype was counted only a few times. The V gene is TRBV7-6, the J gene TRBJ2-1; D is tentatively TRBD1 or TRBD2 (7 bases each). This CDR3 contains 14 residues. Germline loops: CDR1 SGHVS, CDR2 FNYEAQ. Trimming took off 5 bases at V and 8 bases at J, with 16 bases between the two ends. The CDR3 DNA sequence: TGTGCCAGCAGCCAGGGGGGGGGCAGCGATGAGCAGTTCTTC. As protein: CASSQGGGSDEQFF.

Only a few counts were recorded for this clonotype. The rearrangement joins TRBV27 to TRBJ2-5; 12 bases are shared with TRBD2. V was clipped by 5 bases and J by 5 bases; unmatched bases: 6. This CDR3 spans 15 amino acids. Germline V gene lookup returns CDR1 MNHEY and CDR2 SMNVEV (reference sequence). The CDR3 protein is CASSLRLAGVETQYF. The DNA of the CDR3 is TGTGCCAGCAGTCTCCGACTAGCGGGGGTGGAGACCCAGTACTTC.

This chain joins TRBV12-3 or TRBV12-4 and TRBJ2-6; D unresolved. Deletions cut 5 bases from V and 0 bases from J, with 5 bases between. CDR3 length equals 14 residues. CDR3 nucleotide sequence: TGTGCCAGCAGTGGCGGCTCTGGGGCCAACGTCCTGACTTTC. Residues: CASSGGSGANVLTF.

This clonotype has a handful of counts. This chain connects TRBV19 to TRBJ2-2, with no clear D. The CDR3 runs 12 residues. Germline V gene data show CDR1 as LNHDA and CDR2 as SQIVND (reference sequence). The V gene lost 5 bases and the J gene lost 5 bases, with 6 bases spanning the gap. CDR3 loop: CASSQLTGELFF. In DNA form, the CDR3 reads TGTGCCAGTAGTCAACTAACCGGGGAGCTGTTTTTT.